The 2 T cell receptor beta chains presented below share a single source sample, sequenced in a study of blood T cell repertoires in COVID-19. The method was immunoSEQ multiplex PCR; TCRdb's version includes in-frame clones alone and lacks a portion of them. In the table there are about 220,000 clones, 85% of which are singletons. The sample consisted of peripheral blood. The receptor set was obtained from a man between 45 and 60 years old who had recovered from COVID-19.

CDR3 coding DNA: TGTGCCAGCAGTTTATTAGGGGCTAGCGGGAGTGGCATTCAGTACTTC. It translates to CASSLLGASGSGIQYF. The V call is TRBV28, the J call TRBJ2-4, with 10 bases fitting TRBD2. J was trimmed by 9 bases and V by 1 base; bases with no gene match: 9. The CDR3 runs 16 residues. Per germline, CDR1 MDHEN and CDR2 SYDVKM.

V gene TRBV18 combines with J gene TRBJ2-3; 12 bases map to TRBD2. Losses at the gene ends were 1 base for V and 4 bases for J; bases not matched to a gene: 6. Germline CDR1 is KGHSH and CDR2 is LQKENI. The CDR3 contains 17 residues. CDR3 nucleotides: TGTGCCAGCTCACCACGGGAACTAGCGGGAGGTTCAGATACGCAGTATTTT. The encoded protein is CASSPRELAGGSDTQYF.